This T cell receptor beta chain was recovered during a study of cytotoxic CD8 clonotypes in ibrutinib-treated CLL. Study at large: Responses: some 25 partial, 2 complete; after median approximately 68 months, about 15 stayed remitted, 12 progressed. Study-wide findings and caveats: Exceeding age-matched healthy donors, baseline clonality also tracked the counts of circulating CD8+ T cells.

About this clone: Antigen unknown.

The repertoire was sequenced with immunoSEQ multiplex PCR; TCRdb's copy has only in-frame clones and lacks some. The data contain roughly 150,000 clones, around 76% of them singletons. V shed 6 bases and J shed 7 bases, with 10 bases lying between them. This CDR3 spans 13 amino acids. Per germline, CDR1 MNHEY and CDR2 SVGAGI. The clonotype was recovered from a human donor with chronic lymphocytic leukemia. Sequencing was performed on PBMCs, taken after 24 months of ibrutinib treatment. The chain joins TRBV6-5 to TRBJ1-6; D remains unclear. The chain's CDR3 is CASSFAPNSPLHF. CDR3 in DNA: TGTGCCAGCAGCTTCGCCCCCAATTCACCCCTCCACTTT.